The 16 T cell receptor beta chains below were found in one sample sequenced in a study of T cells after yellow fever vaccination. From the 5' RACE reads, TCRdb called clonotypes with MiXCR, one entry per CDR3 protein. Among 500,000 to 550,000 distinct CDR3 sequences listed, 20% to 25% were seen once. The specimen comprised PBMCs, sampled about 21 days after the first yellow fever vaccination. These receptors all come from a man younger than 30 who received the YFV17D yellow fever vaccine.

The rearrangement joins TRBV6-6 to TRBJ2-1, with D unclear. The CDR3 is 13 residues long. V was shortened by 8 bases and J by 1 base, with 9 bases between the two germline ends. From germline, CDR1 is MNHNY and CDR2 SVGAGI (reference sequence). This CDR3 is CASLSYSYNEQFF. The DNA of the CDR3 is TGTGCCAGCCTCAGTTATTCCTACAATGAGCAGTTCTTC.

The chain links TRBV5-4 to TRBJ2-1, with TRBD2 identical over 11 bases. CDR3 length: 17 residues. J lost 5 bases, V lost 1 base, and 8 bases had no gene match. Looked up from germline, CDR1 is SGHNT and CDR2 is YYREEE (reference sequence). The CDR3 DNA is TGTGCCAGCAGCTTGTCGCTAGCGGGGGGCCTTGACAATGAGCAGTTCTTC. Translated, it gives CASSLSLAGGLDNEQFF.

This clonotype turned up a few times. The chain joins TRBV24-1 to TRBJ2-2, with no clear D. Trimming removed 5 bases from V and 4 bases from J, with 7 bases in between. The CDR3 length is 13 residues. The germline CDR1 and CDR2 sequences are KGHDR and SFDVKD. The CDR3 loop reads CATSGSITGELFF. The CDR3 DNA is TGTGCCACCAGTGGATCCATCACCGGGGAGCTGTTTTTT.

Ten or more counts support this clonotype. The rearrangement joins TRBV12-3 or TRBV12-4 to TRBJ1-1; tentative D call: TRBD1 (5 bases). This CDR3 is 14 amino acids long. The V end lost 6 bases, the J end lost 2 bases, and 13 bases lay between the germline ends. The CDR3 coding sequence is TGTGCCAGCAGCCCGGGACCGGTAAACACTGAAGCTTTCTTT. Its translation: CASSPGPVNTEAFF.

The table lists this clonotype with a few counts. The gene calls are TRBV7-2 and TRBJ2-4, with D maybe TRBD2 (7 bases). The CDR3 spans 15 residues. The germline CDR1 and CDR2 sequences are SGHTA and FQGNSA. Trimming removed 8 bases at V and 3 bases at J, with 17 bases between. The DNA of the CDR3 is TGTGCCAGCGGCAAAGGGGGGGCTGTCAAAAACATTCAGTACTTC. Protein sequence: CASGKGGAVKNIQYF.

The rearrangement uses TRBV19 and TRBJ2-7; 7 bases match TRBD2. CDR1 is LNHDA and CDR2 is SQIVND in the germline V gene (reference sequence). This CDR3 has 14 residues. The J segment lost 7 bases and the V segment lost 3 bases, leaving 9 bases of the junction unmatched. The CDR3 DNA sequence: TGTGCCAGTAGTATGTGGGGGGGGACGGTGGAGCAGTACTTC. Encoded protein: CASSMWGGTVEQYF.

About this clonotype: Being one base from a much bigger clone, this may be a read error. The genes are TRBV5-1 and TRBJ2-1, with 10 bases lining up with TRBD1. Germline lookup yields CDR1 SGHRS and CDR2 YFSETQ. This CDR3 contains 15 residues. This CDR3 is CASILTGGEANEQFF. CDR3 coding DNA: TGCGCCAGCATCTTGACAGGGGGCGAAGCCAATGAGCAGTTCTTC.

This chain links TRBV4-2 with TRBJ2-7; no definite D call. This CDR3 spans 14 amino acids. Germline V lookup: CDR1 LGHNA, CDR2 YNFKEQ. Trimming pared 4 bases from V and 0 bases from J, leaving 10 bases between. The CDR3 DNA reads as TGTGCCAGCAGCCGCGACCCCCTCTCCTACGAGCAGTACTTC. It translates to CASSRDPLSYEQYF.

This clonotype has a handful of counts. The chain carries TRBV18 and TRBJ2-6; D remains unclear. The germline gives CDR1 KGHSH, CDR2 LQKENI. This CDR3 region has 17 residues. Trimming pared 2 bases from V and 1 base from J, leaving 12 bases between. The CDR3 protein is CASSPTPVGSGANVLTF. The CDR3 DNA reads TGTGCCAGCTCACCAACCCCGGTTGGGTCTGGGGCCAACGTCCTGACTTTC.

This clonotype occurred a few times. The chain links TRBV20-1 to TRBJ1-5, with D uncertain. CDR3 length: 15 residues. Germline loops: CDR1 DFQATT, CDR2 SNEGSKA (reference sequence). The germline V and J ends were trimmed by 2 bases and 3 bases, with 14 bases remaining between them. CDR3 residues: CSARNTENSNQPQHF. The CDR3 bases are TGCAGTGCTAGAAACACCGAGAACTCCAATCAGCCCCAGCATTTT.

The chain couples TRBV20-1 to TRBJ2-7; no definite D call. This CDR3 has 14 residues. CDR1 is DFQATT, CDR2 SNEGSKA, per germline (reference sequence). V lost 5 bases and J 3 bases, leaving 17 bases between the germline ends. CDR3 sequence: CSAHRTDLHYEQYF. The DNA for the CDR3 is TGCAGTGCTCACCGTACAGACCTACACTACGAGCAGTACTTC.

The chain recombines TRBV7-3 with TRBJ2-2, with 13 bases that match TRBD2. After removal of 4 bases from V and 4 bases from J, the junction contained 6 bases not matched to a gene. From germline, CDR1 is SGHTA and CDR2 FQGTGA. The CDR3 is 17 residues long. CDR3 amino acids: CASSSRGLAGATGELFF. Written as DNA, the CDR3 is TGTGCCAGCAGCTCCCGTGGACTAGCGGGGGCCACCGGGGAGCTGTTTTTT.

The gene calls are TRBV9 and TRBJ2-3; TRBD1 might be the D (6 bases). V was trimmed by 0 bases and J by 6 bases, leaving 14 bases between them. Germline V lookup: CDR1 SGDLS, CDR2 YYNGEE. The CDR3 has 15 amino acids. CDR3 residues: CASSVDQGILDTQYF. The CDR3 nucleotides read TGTGCCAGCAGCGTAGATCAGGGGATCTTGGATACGCAGTATTTT.

The chain employs TRBV5-6 and TRBJ1-5; maybe TRBD1 (6 bases). V gave up 2 bases and J gave up 7 bases, with 13 bases separating them. This CDR3 has 14 amino acids. CDR1 is SGHDT and CDR2 is YYEEEE in the germline V gene. CDR3 DNA: TGTGCCAGCAGCTTTGGGGGGGCATCCCAGCCCCAGCATTTT. Its translation: CASSFGGASQPQHF.

The chain combines TRBV6-5 with TRBJ2-3; tentative D call: TRBD2 (7 bases). There are 15 residues in the CDR3. V gave up 1 base and J gave up 4 bases, with 12 bases separating them. Per the germline V gene, CDR1 is MNHEY and CDR2 is SVGAGI. CDR3 sequence: CASSYWGGLSDTQYF. The CDR3 region has the DNA TGTGCCAGCAGTTACTGGGGGGGCCTATCAGATACGCAGTATTTT.

The V gene is TRBV7-9, the J gene TRBJ2-5; TRBD2 aligns across 12 bases. V dropped 4 bases and J dropped 4; count of bases not matched to a gene: 7. Germline-derived CDR1 and CDR2 are SEHNR and FQNEAQ (reference sequence). CDR3 length equals 16 residues. The CDR3 nucleotides are TGTGCCAGCAGCTGGTCTAGCGGGGGGGCCGGAGAGACCCAGTACTTC. Translation: CASSWSSGGAGETQYF.